This T cell receptor (beta chain) originates from a study of regulatory and conventional T cells in breast cancer (dated by TCRdb to about 2015). This clonotype appeared many times. This clone's antigen is unknown. No much larger clonotype is one base removed from it; base qualities were not supplied. The library was obtained by PCR. The reads were generated on an Illumina MiSeq. Starting from the raw public reads, TCRdb applied fastp trimming at Q25, assembled clones with MiXCR and retained in-frame beta chains. Rows matching on CDR3 protein sequence are summarized as one entry with the most common DNA and genes. This sample is represented by 9,500 to 11,000 distinct CDR3 sequences; roughly a third of them were singletons. The ten largest make up roughly 6% of the sample. V sheds 5 bases and J sheds 2 bases, leaving 15 bases between their ends. There are 14 amino acids in the CDR3, from cysteine to phenylalanine inclusive. Here the CDR3 DNA is all that survives: 42 bases in frame from base 1. For CDR1 and CDR2, the germline V gene (reference sequence) lists DFQATT and SNEGSKA.

Sequences were obtained from conventional T cells from blood. The sequence was collected from a male donor in good health. The chain is made from TRBV20-1 and TRBJ1-1, with TRBD1 perhaps the D gene, on 5 matching bases. DNA sequence: TGCAGTGCTCCCCCTGCAGGGCCTAACACTGAAGCTTTCTTT. This sequence encodes CSAPPAGPNTEAFF.